Listed below are T cell receptor beta chains from one sample, sequenced in a study of blood T cells in healthy people across ages. TCRdb passed the 5' RACE reads through MiXCR, listing each CDR3 protein once. Altogether around 970,000 distinct CDR3 sequences are present, roughly 47% being singletons, with the ten largest covering over 20%. Material for sequencing was blood. Receptors originate from a woman between 55 and 75 years old in good health. Both conserved end residues are part of each CDR3. Each record gives: V gene, clone size, J gene, CDR3 protein. The size of a clone is reported for some rows only, either as once, few or many, or as a class for expanded clones.

TRBV12-3/TRBV12-4,NA,TRBJ2-1,CASSFTPLQFSYNEQFF
TRBV29-1,NA,TRBJ1-2,CSVVPNYGTAYGYTF
TRBV3-1,NA,TRBJ2-3,CASTIGSTDTQYF
TRBV6-1,NA,TRBJ2-7,CASSWTFGDSEQYF
TRBV6-1,NA,TRBJ2-4,CASSPGTKGKNIQYF
TRBV28,NA,TRBJ2-5,CASSLSPGQADRYF
TRBV4-1,NA,NA,CASSPSGKSETQYF
TRBV4-1,NA,TRBJ2-2,CASSPRTGSNTGELFF
TRBV29-1,NA,TRBJ2-5,CSVVPPGRTVETQYF
TRBV5-8,few,TRBJ2-7,CASSLKAYSPYEQYF
TRBV7-2,NA,TRBJ2-6,CASTRTGGTGANVLTF
TRBV7-9,few,TRBJ2-3,CASSLRSGRADTQYF
TRBV12-3/TRBV12-4,NA,TRBJ2-5,CASSFSIETQYF
TRBV2,NA,TRBJ2-5,CASNGGLAGDWETQYF
TRBV4-1,NA,TRBJ2-5,CASSQEMDRKGETQYF
TRBV4-1,NA,TRBJ2-3,CASSQGTLDHTDTQYF
TRBV29-1,many,TRBJ2-4,CSVQTGSNIQYF
TRBV7-2,NA,TRBJ2-3,CASSLIGLAFVSDTQYF
TRBV6-5,few,TRBJ2-7,CASNPRLNPYEQYF
TRBV3-1,NA,TRBJ2-3,CASSQDRLAWETTDTQYF
TRBV13,once,TRBJ2-7,CVSKSGRRPYEQYF
TRBV29-1,few,TRBJ2-7,CSVYSSYEQYF
TRBV3-1,NA,TRBJ2-3,CASSHANGRAGNTQYF
TRBV7-2,NA,TRBJ2-5,CASTLFFGAGTQYF
TRBV4-2,NA,TRBJ1-2,CASSQDRTGQGYTF
TRBV4-2,NA,TRBJ2-3,CASSQGGGGFADTQYF
TRBV6-2/TRBV6-3,NA,TRBJ2-3,CASRPPAEDTQYF
TRBV7-8,few,TRBJ2-7,CASSFGAPYEQYF
TRBV4-1,NA,TRBJ2-7,CASSAKDRGYEQYF
TRBV6-1,NA,TRBJ2-7,CASRTRGEQYF
TRBV7-2,few,TRBJ2-5,CASSLDFAGGQETQYF
TRBV30,NA,TRBJ2-2,CAWRVTGGSGELFF
TRBV29-1,few,TRBJ2-4,CSVLGRLTGAKNIQYF
TRBV6-5,NA,TRBJ2-3,CASNRGPIHTDTQYF
TRBV24-1,few,TRBJ2-5,CATSDLLVETQYF
TRBV10-3,NA,TRBJ2-2,CAISESSLNTGELFF
TRBV7-8,NA,TRBJ2-3,CASSLGVTSTSTDTQYF
TRBV27,NA,TRBJ2-1,CASSRGGSGLNEQFF
TRBV20-1,NA,NA,CSARDIGPAGGHEQYF
TRBV5-1,NA,TRBJ1-4,CASSVDRFATNEKLFF
TRBV12-3/TRBV12-4,few,TRBJ2-1,CASSRTGTNEQFF
TRBV18,NA,TRBJ2-7,CASSPGIRVGVYEQYF
TRBV7-3,few,TRBJ2-7,CASSPRAGAIEQYF
TRBV4-3,few,TRBJ2-6,CASSPKRFGANVLTF
TRBV28,NA,TRBJ2-5,CASSFGLVEETQYF
TRBV28,few,TRBJ2-7,CASSRLAGGEQYF
TRBV28,NA,TRBJ2-4,CASRARVGGGGAKNIQYF
TRBV7-2,NA,TRBJ2-3,CASSLVGSGRTDTQYF
TRBV28,NA,TRBJ2-1,CASTLYNEQFF
TRBV7-2,few,TRBJ1-2,CASSQRGRENGYTF
TRBV11-2,once,TRBJ2-7,CASSLEATSGGTYEQYF
TRBV15,NA,TRBJ1-1,CATSRTPGEWDTEAFF
TRBV4-3,few,TRBJ2-1,CASSQSGTTYNEQFF
TRBV20-1,few,TRBJ2-1,CSARRRGEGEQFF
TRBV5-1,few,TRBJ1-2,CASSLETGYGYTF
TRBV6-2/TRBV6-3,NA,TRBJ2-5,CASMESSETQYF
TRBV2,NA,TRBJ1-1,CASRRDRISAFF
TRBV3-1,NA,TRBJ1-5,CASSQDIRQGEIQPQHF
TRBV20-1,NA,TRBJ1-5,CSASKKGASNQPQHF